This T cell receptor beta chain came from a study of blood T cell repertoires in COVID-19 (dated by TCRdb to the early 2020s). About the full investigation: Samples from collaborators originated in the United States, Italy and Spain and spanned both the acute and convalescent phases of COVID-19. The sample metadata nearly always contained a de-identified subject ID, COVID-19 status, age in years and sex. The material from the prospective study consisted of cDNA or gDNA derived from T cells, B-cell-depleted T cells, or PBMCs. Where available, HLA class I and class II types were taken from metadata supplied by the sample provider and were not determined by assay-based typing. Deeply sampled blood TCRbeta repertoires from subjects exposed to, actively infected with, or recovered from COVID-19 were included in the dataset. The repertoires were made available in a free public database intended to serve as a resource for research on the immune response to SARS-CoV-2. Samples came from the ongoing ImmuneRACE study (first 160 participants) plus 1,254 subjects from 6 global collaborators.

At one collaborating source in Seattle, patients were enrolled during active infection and were followed longitudinally through the course of disease. Whole blood was collected in K2EDTA tubes by collaborating institutions according to the institutions' own protocols. Collaborator samples were shipped for TCRbeta analysis as frozen whole blood, isolated PBMCs, or DNA extracted from either sample type. General study outcomes and caveats: How much clinical and demographic metadata was included differed by source and by participant, and the metadata was provided uncurated.

This clone was found once. Its antigen remains undetermined. Base quality data are lacking; no much larger clone is found one base away. Looking up the germline V gene (reference sequence) yields CDR1 SGHNT and CDR2 YYREEE. Spanning cysteine to phenylalanine, the CDR3 consists of 14 amino acids. Only the CDR3 DNA is retained, 42 bases long and in frame from the first base. V is clipped by 1 base and J by 4 bases, and the sequence between their germline boundaries is 8 bases long. TCRbeta CDR3 regions were amplified from genomic DNA using the immunoSEQ Assay, a bias-controlled multiplex PCR. In the original analysis: Nucleated cell counts per sample were estimated from amplification of reference gene primers within the assay. To quantify the absolute abundance of each unique TCRbeta CDR3 rearrangement, sequence reads were collapsed and filtered. For each sample, productive Simpson clonality was calculated as the square root of Simpson's diversity index over productive rearrangements. TCRdb provides this immuneACCESS table in a form limited to in-frame rearrangements. Some clones are lacking; in checked studies, under half of them reflect an unresolved V gene, and why the rest are absent is not known. The V and J calls and clone size come from that table; D and trimming were worked out from the DNA. The sample yields hundreds of thousands of clones; approximately 86% were counted once. About 12% of the sample comes from the top ten.

The sequence was obtained from a woman between 65 and 79 years old with COVID-19, enrolled during active disease. The receptor chain draws on TRBV5-4 and TRBJ1-4; TRBD1 might be the D gene, on 6 matching bases. Sequences were obtained from peripheral blood. The CDR3 sequence is CASSLTGFNEKLFF. The sequence in DNA is TGTGCCAGCAGCTTGACAGGGTTTAATGAAAAACTGTTTTTT.